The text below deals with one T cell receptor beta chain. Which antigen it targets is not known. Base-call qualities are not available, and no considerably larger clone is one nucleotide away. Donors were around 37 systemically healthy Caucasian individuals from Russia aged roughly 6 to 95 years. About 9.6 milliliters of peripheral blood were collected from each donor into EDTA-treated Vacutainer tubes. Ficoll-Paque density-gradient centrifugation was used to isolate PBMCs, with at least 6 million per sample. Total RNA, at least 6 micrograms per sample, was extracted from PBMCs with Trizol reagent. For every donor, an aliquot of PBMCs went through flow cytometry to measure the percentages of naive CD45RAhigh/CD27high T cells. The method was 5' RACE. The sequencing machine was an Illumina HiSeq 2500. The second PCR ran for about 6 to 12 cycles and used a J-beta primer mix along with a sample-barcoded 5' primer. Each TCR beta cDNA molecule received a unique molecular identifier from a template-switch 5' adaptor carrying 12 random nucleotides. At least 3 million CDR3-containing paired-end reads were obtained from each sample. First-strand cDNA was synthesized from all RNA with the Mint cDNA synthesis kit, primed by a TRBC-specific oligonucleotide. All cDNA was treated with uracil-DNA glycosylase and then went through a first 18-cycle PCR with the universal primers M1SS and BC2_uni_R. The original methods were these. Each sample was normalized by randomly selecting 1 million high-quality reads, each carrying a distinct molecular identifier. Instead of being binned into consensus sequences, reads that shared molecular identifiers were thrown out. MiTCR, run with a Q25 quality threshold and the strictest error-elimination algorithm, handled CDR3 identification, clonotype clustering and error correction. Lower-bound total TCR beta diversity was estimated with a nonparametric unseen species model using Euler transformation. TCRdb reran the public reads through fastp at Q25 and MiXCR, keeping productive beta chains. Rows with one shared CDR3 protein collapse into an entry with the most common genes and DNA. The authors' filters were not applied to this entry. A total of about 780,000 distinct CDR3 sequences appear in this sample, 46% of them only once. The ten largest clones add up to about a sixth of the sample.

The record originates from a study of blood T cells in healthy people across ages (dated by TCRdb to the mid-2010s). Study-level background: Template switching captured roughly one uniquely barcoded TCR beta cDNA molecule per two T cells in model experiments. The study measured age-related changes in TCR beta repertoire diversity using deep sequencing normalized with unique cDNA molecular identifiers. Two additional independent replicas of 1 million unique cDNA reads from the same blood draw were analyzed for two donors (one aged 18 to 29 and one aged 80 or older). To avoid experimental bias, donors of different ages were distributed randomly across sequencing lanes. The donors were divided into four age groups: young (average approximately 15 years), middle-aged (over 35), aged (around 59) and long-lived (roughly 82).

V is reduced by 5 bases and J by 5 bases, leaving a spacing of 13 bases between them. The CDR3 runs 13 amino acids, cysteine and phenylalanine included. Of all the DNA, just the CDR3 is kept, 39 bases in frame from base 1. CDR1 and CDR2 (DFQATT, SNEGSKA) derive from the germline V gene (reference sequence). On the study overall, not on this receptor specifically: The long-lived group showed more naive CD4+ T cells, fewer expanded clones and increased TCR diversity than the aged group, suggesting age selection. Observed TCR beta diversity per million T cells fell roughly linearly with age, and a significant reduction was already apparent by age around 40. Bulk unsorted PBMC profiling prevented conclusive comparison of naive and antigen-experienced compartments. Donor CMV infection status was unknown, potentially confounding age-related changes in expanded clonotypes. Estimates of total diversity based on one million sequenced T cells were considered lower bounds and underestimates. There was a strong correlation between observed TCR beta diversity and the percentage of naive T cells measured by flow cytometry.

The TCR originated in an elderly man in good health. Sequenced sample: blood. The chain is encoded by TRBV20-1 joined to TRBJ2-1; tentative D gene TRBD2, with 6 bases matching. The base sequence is TGCAGTGCTGTGGGACTTGCGAACAATGAGCAGTTCTTC. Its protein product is CSAVGLANNEQFF.